What follows are 15 T cell receptor beta chains derived from one specimen sequenced in a study of tumor-infiltrating lymphocytes in primary liver carcinoma. The investigators made TCR beta cDNA from around 530 ng total RNA, using a constant-region primer. Investigators got TCR beta libraries out of three nested multiplex PCR rounds, done with slightly modified ARM-PCR. In the first two PCR rounds, TRBV1-TRBV30 forward primers were paired with a C-beta reverse primer, and each round lasted about 9 cycles. MiXCR, applied by TCRdb to the multiplex PCR reads, yields one record per CDR3 protein. Of around 330,000 distinct CDR3 sequences listed, almost 60% are singletons. Unsorted whole blood supplied the blood RNA, and germline DNA was isolated too. Sequencing input: peripheral blood. These receptor sequences come from a woman in her twenties or thirties with primary liver carcinoma and hepatitis B virus infection.

This clonotype was picked up a small number of times. The genes are TRBV7-9 and TRBJ1-1, with 7 bases that match TRBD1. Germline CDR1 SEHNR, CDR2 FQNEAQ (reference sequence). This CDR3 comprises 13 residues. The V gene end was trimmed by 5 bases and the J gene end by 3 bases; junction bases not matched to a gene: 3. DNA of the CDR3: TGTGCCAGCAGCAAGGGACAGTACACTGAAGCTTTCTTT. This codes for CASSKGQYTEAFF.

On this clonotype itself: At one boundary the junction diverges from the germline segment, which might be a read error. The V call is TRBV11-2, the J call TRBJ2-7; TRBD1 aligns across 7 bases. The germline gives CDR1 SGHAT, CDR2 FQNNGV. The length of the CDR3 is 15 residues. For the CDR3, the DNA is TGTGCCAGCGGCTTACTAGGGGGCCATACCTACGAGCAGTACTTC. Amino acids: CASGLLGGHTYEQYF.

This chain connects TRBV24-1 to TRBJ2-7; D is unresolved. CDR1 and CDR2 (germline): KGHDR, SFDVKD. V dropped 3 bases and J dropped 1 base, with 6 bases sitting between them. The CDR3 sequence is 13 residues long. DNA for the CDR3: TGTGCCACCAGTGATGAGAGTTCCTACGAGCAGTACTTC. Amino acid sequence: CATSDESSYEQYF.

This clonotype was seen at least ten times. This sequence joins TRBV11-2 and TRBJ2-7; maybe TRBD1 (6 bases). There are 14 residues in the CDR3. The ends were cut back, 3 bases at V and 3 bases at J, with 12 bases in the middle. Germline V CDR1 and CDR2: SGHAT, FQNNGV. The CDR3 protein is CASSLGLGGYEQYF. In DNA form, the CDR3 reads TGTGCCAGCAGCTTGGGGCTAGGGGGCTACGAGCAGTACTTC.

V is TRBV28 and J is TRBJ1-5, with a tentative D call TRBD1 (5 bases). This CDR3 spans 16 amino acids. Trimming pared 5 bases from V and 2 bases from J, leaving 16 bases between. The germline CDR1 and CDR2 sequences are MDHEN and SYDVKM. The CDR3 bases are TGTGCCAGCAGTCTAGGCGGGACTAAGCGCAATCAGCCCCAGCATTTT. Translation gives CASSLGGTKRNQPQHF. Together with reference TRBV28 and TRBJ1-5, the CDR3 gives the full variable domain: DVKVTQSSRYLVKRTGEKVFLECVQDMDHENMFWYRQDPGLGLRLIYFSYDVKMKEKGDIPEGYSVSREKKERFSLILESASTNQTSMYLCASSLGGTKRNQPQHFGDGTRLSIL.

V usage is TRBV6-5 and J usage is TRBJ2-5; 7 bases are a match to TRBD1. The trim removed 3 bases at V and 5 bases at J, leaving 3 bases unmatched. The CDR3 extends over 13 amino acids. CDR1 MNHEY and CDR2 SVGAGI come from the germline V gene. CDR3 nucleotides: TGTGCCAGCAGTTATGCAGGGGGTGAGACCCAGTACTTC. It specifies CASSYAGGETQYF.

This clonotype was seen ten or more times. This sequence joins TRBV4-2 and TRBJ2-5; D remains unclear. The CDR3 has 14 amino acids. In germline, CDR1 is LGHNA, CDR2 YNFKEQ. The V end lost 2 bases, the J end lost 1 base, and 8 bases lay between the germline ends. The CDR3 is CASSQSLGQETQYF. The DNA for the CDR3 is TGTGCCAGCAGCCAATCATTGGGCCAAGAGACCCAGTACTTC.

The chain carries TRBV29-1 and TRBJ2-3; 9 bases are shared with TRBD1. Germline-derived CDR1 and CDR2 are SQVTM and ANQGSEA. The CDR3 is 16 residues long. V shed 4 bases, J shed 5 bases, and the junction held 13 bases outside the gene matches. The CDR3 coding sequence is TGCAGCGTTGCTGCTCGGACAGGGGACTGCAAAGATACGCAGTATTTT. It translates to CSVAARTGDCKDTQYF.

The sample holds many counts of this clonotype. The chain joins TRBV11-2 to TRBJ2-1, with TRBD1 matching over 12 bases. The CDR3 consists of 16 residues. Unmatched junction bases numbered 9, after V lost 4 bases and J lost 8 bases. Germline CDR1 reads SGHAT; CDR2 reads FQNNGV. The CDR3 is CASSYLHGTGGDEQFF. CDR3 DNA: TGTGCCAGCAGCTATCTCCATGGGACAGGGGGCGATGAGCAGTTCTTC.

The chain carries TRBV7-8 and TRBJ2-2; D uncertain. The CDR3 is 17 residues long. V was cut by 2 bases and J by 0 bases, with 13 bases left in between. Germline V gene data show CDR1 as SGHVS and CDR2 as FQNEAQ. CDR3 bases: TGTGCCAGCAGCTTACCAAACTGGGGATCGAACACCGGGGAGCTGTTTTTT. Translating gives CASSLPNWGSNTGELFF.

This chain connects TRBV14 to TRBJ2-2; D is ambiguous. The V gene lost 3 bases and the J gene lost 0 bases, with 14 bases spanning the gap. Germline CDR1 and CDR2: SGHDN and FVKESK. This CDR3 region has 17 residues. The CDR3 DNA reads as TGTGCCAGCAGCCAGAAGGGCCACTTCCCGAACACCGGGGAGCTGTTTTTT. Translated: CASSQKGHFPNTGELFF.

There are many counts of this clonotype. CDR3 sequence (DNA): TGTGCCTGGAGTAAAGGGGCTAGCGGACAAGAGACCCAGTACTTC. It encodes CAWSKGASGQETQYF. The chain uses TRBV30 and TRBJ2-5; TRBD2 matches at 7 bases. The CDR3 is 15 amino acids. The ends lost 2 bases at V and 2 bases at J; junction bases unmatched: 8. Germline V gene sequence: CDR1 GTSNPN, CDR2 SVGIG (reference sequence).

This chain uses TRBV7-8 with TRBJ2-5, with 7 bases fitting TRBD1. Germline V gene sequence: CDR1 SGHVS, CDR2 FQNEAQ. Unmatched junction bases numbered 10, after V lost 5 bases and J lost 1 base. The CDR3 extends over 16 amino acids. The CDR3 spells CASSKSPRDSQETQYF. The DNA of the CDR3 is TGTGCCAGCAGCAAATCCCCCCGGGACAGCCAAGAGACCCAGTACTTC.

CDR3 loop: CASSSQWNEQFF. As DNA, the CDR3 is TGTGCCAGCAGCTCACAGTGGAATGAGCAGTTCTTC. This rearrangement joins TRBV5-4 to TRBJ2-1; D is uncertain. Trimming removed 3 bases from V and 7 bases from J, with 8 bases in between. The V gene's germline CDR1 is SGHNT and CDR2 YYREEE (reference sequence). The CDR3 is 12 amino acids.

Regarding this clonotype: With a much larger clone just one base away, this may be a read error. This chain uses TRBV6-6 with TRBJ1-1, with 7 nucleotides matching TRBD1. In germline, CDR1 is MNHNY, CDR2 SVGAGI (reference sequence). CDR3 length equals 14 residues. Trimming cost V 3 bases and J 7 bases; bases outside gene matches: 8. In DNA form, the CDR3 reads TGTGCCAGCAGTTATCAGACAGGGAGTAGTGAAGCTTTCTTT. Its protein product is CASSYQTGSSEAFF.